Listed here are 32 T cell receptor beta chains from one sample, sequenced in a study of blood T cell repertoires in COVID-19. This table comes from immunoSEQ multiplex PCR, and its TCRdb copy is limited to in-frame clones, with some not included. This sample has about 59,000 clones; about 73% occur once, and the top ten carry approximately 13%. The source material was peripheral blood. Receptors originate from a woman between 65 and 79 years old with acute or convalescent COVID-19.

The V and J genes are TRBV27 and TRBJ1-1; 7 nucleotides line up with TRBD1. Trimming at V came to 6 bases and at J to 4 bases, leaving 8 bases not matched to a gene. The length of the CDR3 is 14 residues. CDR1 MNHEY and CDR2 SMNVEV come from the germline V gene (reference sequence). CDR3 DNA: TGTGCCAGCAGCCCTCTGGGACAGATCACTGAAGCTTTCTTT. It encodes CASSPLGQITEAFF.

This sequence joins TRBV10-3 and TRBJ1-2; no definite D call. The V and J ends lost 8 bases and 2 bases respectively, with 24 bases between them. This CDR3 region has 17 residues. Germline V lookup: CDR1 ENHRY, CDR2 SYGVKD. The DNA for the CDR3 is TGTGCCATCTCTGGCCTCACGGGGTGGCAGGAAAACTATGGCTACACCTTC. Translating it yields CAISGLTGWQENYGYTF.

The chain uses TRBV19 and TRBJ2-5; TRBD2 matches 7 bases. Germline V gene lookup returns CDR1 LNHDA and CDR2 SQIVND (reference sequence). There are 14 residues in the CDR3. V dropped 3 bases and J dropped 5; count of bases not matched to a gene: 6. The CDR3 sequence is CASSMRGGWETQYF. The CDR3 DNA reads TGTGCCAGTAGTATGAGGGGAGGGTGGGAGACCCAGTACTTC.

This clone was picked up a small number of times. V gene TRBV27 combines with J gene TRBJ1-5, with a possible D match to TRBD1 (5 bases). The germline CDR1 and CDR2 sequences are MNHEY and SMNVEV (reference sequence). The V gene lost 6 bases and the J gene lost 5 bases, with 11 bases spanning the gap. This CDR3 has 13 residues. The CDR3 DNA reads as TGTGCCAGCAGCCCCAGGGTCTATCAGCCCCAGCATTTT. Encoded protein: CASSPRVYQPQHF.

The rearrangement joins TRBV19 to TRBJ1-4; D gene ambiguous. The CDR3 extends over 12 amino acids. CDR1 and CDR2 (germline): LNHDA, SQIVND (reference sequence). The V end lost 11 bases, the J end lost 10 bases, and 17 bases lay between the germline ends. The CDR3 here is CAARGLYGKLFF. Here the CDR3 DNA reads TGTGCCGCCAGAGGGCTTTACGGAAAACTGTTTTTT.

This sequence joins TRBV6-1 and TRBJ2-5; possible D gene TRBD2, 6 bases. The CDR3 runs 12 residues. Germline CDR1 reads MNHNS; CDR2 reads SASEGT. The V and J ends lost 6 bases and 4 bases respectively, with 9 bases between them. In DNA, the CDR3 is TGTGCCAGCAGGTCCGGGAGAGAGACCCAGTACTTC. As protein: CASRSGRETQYF.

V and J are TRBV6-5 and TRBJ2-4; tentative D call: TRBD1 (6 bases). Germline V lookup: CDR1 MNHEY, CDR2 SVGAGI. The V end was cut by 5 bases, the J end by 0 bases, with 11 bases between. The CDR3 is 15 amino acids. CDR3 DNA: TGTGCCAGCAGTCCAGGGGCCATAGCCAAAAACATTCAGTACTTC. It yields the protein CASSPGAIAKNIQYF.

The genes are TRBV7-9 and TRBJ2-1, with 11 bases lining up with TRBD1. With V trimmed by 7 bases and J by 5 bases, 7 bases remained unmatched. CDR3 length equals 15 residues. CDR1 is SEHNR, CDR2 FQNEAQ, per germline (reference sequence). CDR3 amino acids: CASIPGQGANNEQFF. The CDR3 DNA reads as TGTGCCAGCATCCCCGGACAGGGGGCAAACAATGAGCAGTTCTTC. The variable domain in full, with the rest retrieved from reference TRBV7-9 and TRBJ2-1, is DTGVSQNPRHKITKRGQNVTFRCDPISEHNRLYWYRQTLGQGPEFLTYFQNEAQLEKSRLLSDRFSAERPKGSFSTLEIQRTEQGDSAMYLCASIPGQGANNEQFFGPGTRLTVL.

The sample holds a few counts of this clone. The CDR3 region is CATRLGSVNTEAFF. The CDR3 DNA is TGTGCCACCAGATTGGGGAGTGTGAACACTGAAGCTTTCTTT. The chain uses TRBV5-6 and TRBJ1-1; D is unclear. The CDR3 is 14 amino acids. Trimming took 9 bases from V and 0 from J, leaving 15 bases between them. The germline V gene has CDR1 SGHDT and CDR2 YYEEEE.

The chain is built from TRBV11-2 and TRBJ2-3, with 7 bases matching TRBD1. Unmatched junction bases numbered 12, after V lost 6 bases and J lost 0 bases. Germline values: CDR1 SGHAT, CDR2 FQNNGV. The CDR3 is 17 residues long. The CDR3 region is CASRKGTAGSSTDTQYF. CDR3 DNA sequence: TGTGCCAGCAGGAAGGGGACAGCTGGATCTAGCACAGATACGCAGTATTTT.

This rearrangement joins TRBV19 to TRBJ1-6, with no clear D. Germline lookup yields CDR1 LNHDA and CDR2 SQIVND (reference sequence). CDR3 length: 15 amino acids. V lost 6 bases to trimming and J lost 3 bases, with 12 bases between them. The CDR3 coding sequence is TGTGCCAGTAGATGGATGGCGGTCTATAATTCACCCCTCCACTTT. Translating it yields CASRWMAVYNSPLHF.

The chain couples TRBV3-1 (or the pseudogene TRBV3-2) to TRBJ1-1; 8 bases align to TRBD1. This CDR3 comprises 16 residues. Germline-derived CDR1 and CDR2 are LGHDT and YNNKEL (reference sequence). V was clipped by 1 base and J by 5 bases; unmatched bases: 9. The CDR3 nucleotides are TGTGCCAGCAGCCAAGGAATACAGGGGGGAAATACTGAAGCTTTCTTT. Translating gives CASSQGIQGGNTEAFF.

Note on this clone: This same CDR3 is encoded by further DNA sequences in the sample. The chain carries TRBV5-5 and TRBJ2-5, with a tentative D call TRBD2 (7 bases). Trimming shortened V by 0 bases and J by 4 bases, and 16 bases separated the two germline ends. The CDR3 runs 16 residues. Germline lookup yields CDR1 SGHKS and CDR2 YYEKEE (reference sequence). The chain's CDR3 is CASSLGWGGIGETQYF. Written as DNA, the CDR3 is TGTGCCAGCAGCTTGGGGTGGGGGGGCATCGGAGAGACCCAGTACTTC. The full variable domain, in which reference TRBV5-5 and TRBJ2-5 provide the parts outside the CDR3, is DAGVTQSPTHLIKTRGQQVTLRCSPISGHKSVSWYQQVLGQGPQFIFQYYEKEERGRGNFPDRFSARQFPNYSSELNVNALLLGDSALYLCASSLGWGGIGETQYFGPGTRLLVL.

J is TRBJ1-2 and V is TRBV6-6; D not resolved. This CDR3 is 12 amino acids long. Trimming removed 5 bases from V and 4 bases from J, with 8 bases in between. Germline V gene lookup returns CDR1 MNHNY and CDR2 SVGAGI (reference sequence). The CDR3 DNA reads TGTGCCAGCAGTCCCACAGTCTATGGCTACACCTTC. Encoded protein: CASSPTVYGYTF.

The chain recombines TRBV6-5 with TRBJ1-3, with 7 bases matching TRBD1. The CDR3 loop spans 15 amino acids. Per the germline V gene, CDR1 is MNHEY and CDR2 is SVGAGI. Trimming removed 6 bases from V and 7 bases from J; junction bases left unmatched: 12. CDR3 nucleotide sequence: TGTGCCAGCAGCAATCGACAGGGAACCGTGAACACCATATATTTT. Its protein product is CASSNRQGTVNTIYF.

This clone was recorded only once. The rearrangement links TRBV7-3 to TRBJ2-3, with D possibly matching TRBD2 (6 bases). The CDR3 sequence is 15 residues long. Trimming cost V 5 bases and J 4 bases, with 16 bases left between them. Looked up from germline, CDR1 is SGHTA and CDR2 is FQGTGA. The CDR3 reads CASSPRAGRPDTQYF. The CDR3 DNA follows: TGTGCCAGCAGCCCAAGGGCAGGGAGGCCAGATACGCAGTATTTT.

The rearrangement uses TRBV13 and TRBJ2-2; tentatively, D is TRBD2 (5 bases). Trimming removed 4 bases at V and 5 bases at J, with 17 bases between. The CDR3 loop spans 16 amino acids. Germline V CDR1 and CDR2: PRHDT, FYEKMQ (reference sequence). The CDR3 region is CASSSQGGGGTGELFF. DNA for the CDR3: TGTGCCAGCAGCTCCCAAGGAGGCGGTGGAACCGGGGAGCTGTTTTTT.

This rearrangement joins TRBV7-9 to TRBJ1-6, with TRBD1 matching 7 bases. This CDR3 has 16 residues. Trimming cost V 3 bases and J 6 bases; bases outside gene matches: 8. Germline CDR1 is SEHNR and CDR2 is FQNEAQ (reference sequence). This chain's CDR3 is CASSFSPGQPNSPLHF. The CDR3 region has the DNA TGTGCCAGCAGCTTCTCGCCGGGACAGCCTAATTCACCCCTCCACTTT.

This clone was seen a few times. This chain's CDR3 is CASSQETGWVKLFF. The CDR3 region has the DNA TGTGCCAGCAGCCAAGAGACAGGTTGGGTAAAACTGTTTTTT. The J gene is TRBJ1-4, the V gene TRBV3-1 (or the pseudogene TRBV3-2); maybe TRBD1 (6 bases). V lost 0 bases to trimming and J lost 10 bases, with 12 bases between them. Germline V gene lookup returns CDR1 LGHDT and CDR2 YNNKEL (reference sequence). The CDR3 contains 14 residues.

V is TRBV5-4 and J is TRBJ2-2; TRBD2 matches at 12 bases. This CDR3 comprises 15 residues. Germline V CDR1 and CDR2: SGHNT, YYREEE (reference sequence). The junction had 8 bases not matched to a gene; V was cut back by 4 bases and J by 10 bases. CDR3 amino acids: CASSPRLAGDTELFF. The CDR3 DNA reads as TGTGCCAGCAGCCCCCGACTAGCGGGGGACACGGAGCTGTTTTTT.

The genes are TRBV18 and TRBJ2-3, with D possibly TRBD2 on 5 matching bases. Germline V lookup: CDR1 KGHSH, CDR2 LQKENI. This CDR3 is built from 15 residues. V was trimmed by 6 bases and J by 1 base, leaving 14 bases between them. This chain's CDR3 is CASSEGSYRTDTQYF. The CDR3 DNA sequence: TGTGCCAGCTCCGAGGGCAGTTACCGCACAGATACGCAGTATTTT.

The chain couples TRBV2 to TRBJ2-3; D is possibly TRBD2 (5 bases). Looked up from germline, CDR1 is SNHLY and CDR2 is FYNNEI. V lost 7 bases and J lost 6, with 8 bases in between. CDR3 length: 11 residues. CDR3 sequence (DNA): TGTGCCAGCACCCAGCGGGATACGCAGTATTTT. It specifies CASTQRDTQYF.

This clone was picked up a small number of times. CDR3 DNA sequence: TGCGCCAGCAGCTTGGCCCTAGGACAGGGGGCGCGTGGTGCTTTCTTT. This encodes CASSLALGQGARGAFF. The rearrangement uses TRBV5-1 and TRBJ1-1; 11 bases align to TRBD1. V trimming: 0 bases; J trimming: 11 bases; junction bases outside the gene matches: 12. The CDR3 totals 16 residues. The germline gives CDR1 SGHRS, CDR2 YFSETQ.

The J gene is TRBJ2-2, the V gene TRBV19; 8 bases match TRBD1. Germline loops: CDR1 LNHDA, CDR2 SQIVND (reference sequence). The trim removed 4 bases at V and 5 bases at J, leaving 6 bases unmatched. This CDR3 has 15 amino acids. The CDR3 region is CASSTGQGRTGELFF. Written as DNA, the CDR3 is TGTGCCAGTAGTACCGGACAGGGTAGAACCGGGGAGCTGTTTTTT.

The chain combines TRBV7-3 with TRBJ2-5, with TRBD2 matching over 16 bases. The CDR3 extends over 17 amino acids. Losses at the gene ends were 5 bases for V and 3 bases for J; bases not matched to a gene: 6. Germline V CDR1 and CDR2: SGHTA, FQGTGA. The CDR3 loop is CASSHGTSGGAKETQYF. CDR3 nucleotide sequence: TGTGCCAGCAGCCACGGGACTAGCGGGGGGGCAAAAGAGACCCAGTACTTC.

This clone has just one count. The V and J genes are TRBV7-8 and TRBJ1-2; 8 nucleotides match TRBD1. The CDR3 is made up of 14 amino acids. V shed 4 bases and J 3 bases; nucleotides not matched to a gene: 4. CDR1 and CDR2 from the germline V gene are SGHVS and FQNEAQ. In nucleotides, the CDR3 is TGTGCCAGCAGCTACGGACAGGGATACTATGGCTACACCTTC. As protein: CASSYGQGYYGYTF.

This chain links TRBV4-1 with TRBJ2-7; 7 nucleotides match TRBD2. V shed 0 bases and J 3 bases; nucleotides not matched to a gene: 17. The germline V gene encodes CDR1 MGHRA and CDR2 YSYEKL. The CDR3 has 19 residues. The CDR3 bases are TGCGCCAGCAGCCAAGAAGATTCGGTGGGACGGACTAGGCTCTACGAGCAGTACTTC. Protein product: CASSQEDSVGRTRLYEQYF.

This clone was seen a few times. The CDR3 coding sequence is TGCAGCGTGGACCCTCAGGGGGCTTACGGCTACACCTTC. It translates to CSVDPQGAYGYTF. This rearrangement joins TRBV29-1 to TRBJ1-2; 8 nucleotides align to TRBD1. The CDR3 runs 13 residues. The V and J ends lost 6 bases and 8 bases, in that order; junction bases with no gene match: 11. Germline loops: CDR1 SQVTM, CDR2 ANQGSEA.

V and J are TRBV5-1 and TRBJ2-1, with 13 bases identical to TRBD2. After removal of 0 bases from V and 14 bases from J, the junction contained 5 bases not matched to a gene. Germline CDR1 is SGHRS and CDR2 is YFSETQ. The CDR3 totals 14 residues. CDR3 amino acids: CASSLGLAGGPKFF. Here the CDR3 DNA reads TGCGCCAGCAGCTTGGGACTAGCGGGGGGCCCAAAGTTCTTC.

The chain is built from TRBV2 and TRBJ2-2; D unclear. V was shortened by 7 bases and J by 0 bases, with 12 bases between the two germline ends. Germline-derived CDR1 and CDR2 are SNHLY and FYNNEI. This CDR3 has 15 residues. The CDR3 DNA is TGTGCCAGCAAAGTGGCAGCGTCGAACACCGGGGAGCTGTTTTTT. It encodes CASKVAASNTGELFF.

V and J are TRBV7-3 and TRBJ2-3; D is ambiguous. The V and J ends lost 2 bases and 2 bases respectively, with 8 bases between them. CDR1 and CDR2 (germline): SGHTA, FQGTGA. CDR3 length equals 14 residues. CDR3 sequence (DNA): TGTGCCAGCAGCTTAGGCAGTTACACAGATACGCAGTATTTT. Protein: CASSLGSYTDTQYF.

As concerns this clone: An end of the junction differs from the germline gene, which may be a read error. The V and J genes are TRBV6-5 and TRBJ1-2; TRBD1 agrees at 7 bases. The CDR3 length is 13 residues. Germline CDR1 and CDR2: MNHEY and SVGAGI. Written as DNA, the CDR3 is TGTGCCAGCAGATTGGGACAGAACTATGACTACACCTTC. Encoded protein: CASRLGQNYDYTF.